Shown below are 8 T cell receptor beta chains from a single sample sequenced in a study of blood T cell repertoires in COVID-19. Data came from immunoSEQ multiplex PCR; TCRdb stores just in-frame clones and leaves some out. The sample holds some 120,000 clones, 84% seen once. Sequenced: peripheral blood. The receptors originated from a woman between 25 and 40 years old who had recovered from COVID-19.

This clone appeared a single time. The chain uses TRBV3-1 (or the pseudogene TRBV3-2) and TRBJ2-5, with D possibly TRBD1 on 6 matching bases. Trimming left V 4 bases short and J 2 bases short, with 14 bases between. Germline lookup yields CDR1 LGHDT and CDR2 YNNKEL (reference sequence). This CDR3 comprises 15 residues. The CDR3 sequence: CASSRGPFIQETQYF. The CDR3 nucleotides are TGTGCCAGCAGCCGGGGGCCGTTTATTCAAGAGACCCAGTACTTC.

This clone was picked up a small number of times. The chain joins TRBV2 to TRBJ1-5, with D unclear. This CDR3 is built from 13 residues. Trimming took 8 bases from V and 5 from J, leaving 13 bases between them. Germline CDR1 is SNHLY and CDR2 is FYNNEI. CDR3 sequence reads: CASGPTPYQPQHF. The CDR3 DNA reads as TGTGCCAGCGGCCCGACTCCGTATCAGCCCCAGCATTTT.

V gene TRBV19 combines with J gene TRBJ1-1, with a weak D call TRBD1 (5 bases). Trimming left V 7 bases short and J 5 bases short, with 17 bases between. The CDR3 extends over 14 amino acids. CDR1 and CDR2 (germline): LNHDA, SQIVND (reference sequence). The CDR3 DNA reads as TGTGCCAGTACAGGTGTCCAGGGTTATACTGAAGCTTTCTTT. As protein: CASTGVQGYTEAFF.

The CDR3 DNA reads TGTGCCAGTAGCTTACAGGGGGCTAACGAGCAGTACTTC. It specifies CASSLQGANEQYF. J is TRBJ2-7 and V is TRBV19; 9 bases map to TRBD1. V was pared by 6 bases and J by 5 bases, with 5 bases of the junction left unmatched. The CDR3 totals 13 residues. The germline V gene encodes CDR1 LNHDA and CDR2 SQIVND (reference sequence).

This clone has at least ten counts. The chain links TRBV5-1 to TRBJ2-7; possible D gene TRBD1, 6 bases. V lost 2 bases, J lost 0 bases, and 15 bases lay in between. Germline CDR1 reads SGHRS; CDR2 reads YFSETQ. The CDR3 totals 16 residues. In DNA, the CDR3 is TGCGCCAGCAGCTTAACCGGGACAACAAACTCCTACGAGCAGTACTTC. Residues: CASSLTGTTNSYEQYF.

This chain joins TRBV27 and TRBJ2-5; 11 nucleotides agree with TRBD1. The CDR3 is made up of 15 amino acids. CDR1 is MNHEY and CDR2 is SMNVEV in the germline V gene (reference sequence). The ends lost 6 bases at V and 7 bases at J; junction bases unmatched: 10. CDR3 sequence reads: CASSWTGGRYGTQYF. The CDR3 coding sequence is TGTGCCAGCAGCTGGACAGGGGGCCGTTACGGGACCCAGTACTTC.

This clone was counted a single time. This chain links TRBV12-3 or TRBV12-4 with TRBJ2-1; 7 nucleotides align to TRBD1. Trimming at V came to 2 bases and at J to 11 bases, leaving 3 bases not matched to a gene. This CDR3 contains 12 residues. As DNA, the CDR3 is TGTGCCAGCAGTTTAAAGGGACAGCAGCAGTTCTTC. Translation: CASSLKGQQQFF.

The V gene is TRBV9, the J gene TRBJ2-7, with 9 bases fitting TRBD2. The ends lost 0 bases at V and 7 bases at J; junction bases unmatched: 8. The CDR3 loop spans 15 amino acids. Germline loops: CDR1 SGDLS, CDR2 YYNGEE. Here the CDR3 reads CASSVGVAGVGEQYF. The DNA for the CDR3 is TGTGCCAGCAGCGTAGGAGTAGCGGGAGTAGGGGAGCAGTACTTC.